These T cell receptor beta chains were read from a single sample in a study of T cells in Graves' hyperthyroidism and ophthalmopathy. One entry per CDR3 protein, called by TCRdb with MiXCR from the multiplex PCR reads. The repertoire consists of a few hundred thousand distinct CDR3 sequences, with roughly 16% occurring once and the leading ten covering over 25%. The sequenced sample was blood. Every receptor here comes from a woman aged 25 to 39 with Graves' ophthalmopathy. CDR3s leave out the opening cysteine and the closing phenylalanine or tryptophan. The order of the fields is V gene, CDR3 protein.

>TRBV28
ASSLWGGSYNSPLH
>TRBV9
ASSVRQGDNEQF
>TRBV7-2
ASTSRVGYEQY
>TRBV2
ASRVAGGGTDTQY
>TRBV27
ASRLSENSPLH
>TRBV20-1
SARVTSGRTSYNEQF
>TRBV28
ASSSPGGGKTEAF
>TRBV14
ASSQGTIYGYT
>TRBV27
ASRAGGTFTGELF
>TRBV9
ASSARTGLEAQY
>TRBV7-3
ASSLTLGQGFFSDTQY
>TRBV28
ASTPREGGYSNQPQH
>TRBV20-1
SASDEVFEQY
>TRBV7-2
ASSDRGNYEQY
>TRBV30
AWSPTSGWYEQY
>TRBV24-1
ATSDHRDTGELF
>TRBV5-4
ASSLASAGVSRYT
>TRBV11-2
ASSPLAGGQADTQY
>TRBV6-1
ASGGKETQY
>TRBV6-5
ASSYSQAVNTGEQF
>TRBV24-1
ATKSTANTGELF
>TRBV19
ASSILKNTEAF
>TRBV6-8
ASRETSGKSETQY
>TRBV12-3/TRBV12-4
ASWGESSGANVLT
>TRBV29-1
SVEVVWGHHYEQY
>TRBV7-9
ASSFFAGRPPDTQY
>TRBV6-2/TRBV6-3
ASSSSAGAQYEQY
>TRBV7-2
ASTRNSGNSYNEQF
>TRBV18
ASSADRTEAF
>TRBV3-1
ASGGLARELF
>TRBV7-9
ASRLAGMFTGELF
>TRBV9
ASSGSGSGNEQY
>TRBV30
AWSPPGTKNIQY
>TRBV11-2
ASSSPRRSSGNTIY
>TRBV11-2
ASSSGQGAWTQY
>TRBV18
ASSLTQSSYNEQF
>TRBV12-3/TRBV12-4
ASSLREGLETQY
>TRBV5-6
ASSLGLPNYNEQF
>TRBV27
ASTSVGPYNQPQH
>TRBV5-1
ASSLVGRAEQY
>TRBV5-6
ASSRDRSSQF
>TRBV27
ASKGQMNTEAF
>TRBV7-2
ASSLTLYEQY
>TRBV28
ASSFRPSSGRCEQF
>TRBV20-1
SATAGDQPQH
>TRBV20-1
SATFTGGRETQY
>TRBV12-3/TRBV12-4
ASSPDPTGPASSYNEQF
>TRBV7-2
ASSLDGSSTGELF
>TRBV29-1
SARTSIREQY
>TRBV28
ASSFRQGAGMNTEAF
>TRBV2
ASRTGSHEQY
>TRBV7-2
ASSCNPGGAKNIQY
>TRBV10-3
AISDYGRDNEQF
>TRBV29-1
SVVSGTDNEQF